These 6 T cell receptor beta chains originate from one sample sequenced in a study of blood T cell repertoires in COVID-19. Using immunoSEQ multiplex PCR, the repertoire was profiled, and TCRdb retains in-frame clones only, with some absent. The repertoire has almost 300,000 clones, about nine tenths of them found once; the top ten carry approximately 12%. The sample taken for sequencing was peripheral blood. These receptors came from a woman in her twenties or thirties with COVID-19, enrolled during active disease.

J is TRBJ2-3 and V is TRBV5-1; 7 nucleotides line up with TRBD1. The germline V gene encodes CDR1 SGHRS and CDR2 YFSETQ. This CDR3 has 16 residues. J was trimmed by 4 bases and V by 3 bases; bases with no gene match: 11. CDR3 sequence: CASSSGRQGIADTQYF. The CDR3 bases are TGCGCCAGCAGCTCCGGACGACAGGGTATCGCAGATACGCAGTATTTT. Based on the CDR3 plus reference TRBV5-1 and TRBJ2-3, the full variable domain is KAGVTQTPRYLIKTRGQQVTLSCSPISGHRSVSWYQQTPGQGLQFLFEYFSETQRNKGNFPGRFSGRQFSNSRSEMNVSTLELGDSALYLCASSSGRQGIADTQYFGPGTRLTVL.

V gene TRBV4-2 combines with J gene TRBJ2-7, with TRBD1 matching over 8 bases. This CDR3 is 16 amino acids long. Germline CDR1 is LGHNA and CDR2 is YNFKEQ. V gave up 0 bases and J gave up 4 bases; unmatched junction bases: 8. CDR3 coding DNA: TGTGCCAGCAGCCAAGAATGGAGCCAGGGGGCTTACGAGCAGTACTTC. Amino acids: CASSQEWSQGAYEQYF.

The chain has TRBV23-1 and TRBJ1-1, with no clear D. TRBV23-1 is filed as an ORF, its function uncertain. V lost 0 bases and J lost 1, with 21 bases in between. The CDR3 extends over 19 amino acids. The CDR3 DNA follows: TGCGCCAGCAGTCAATCGGTTCCAAACGGGCCCGCGGGGAACACTGAAGCTTTCTTT. Protein product: CASSQSVPNGPAGNTEAFF.

This sequence joins TRBV6-2 or TRBV6-3 and TRBJ2-5, with D possibly TRBD2 on 6 matching bases. CDR3 length equals 14 residues. V was shortened by 2 bases and J by 4 bases, with 11 bases between the two germline ends. Germline V gives CDR1 MNHEY, CDR2 SVGEGT. CDR3 sequence (DNA): TGTGCCAGCAGTTACGTGGTGCGGGGAGAGACCCAGTACTTC. Encoded protein: CASSYVVRGETQYF.

This chain joins TRBV12-5 and TRBJ2-1; 8 bases line up with TRBD2. The CDR3 sequence is 18 residues long. With V trimmed by 0 bases and J by 4 bases, 11 bases remained unmatched. Per the germline V gene, CDR1 is LGHNT and CDR2 is FRNRAP. In DNA, the CDR3 is TGTGCTAGTGGTTTGGTCGGGGGGGGCCTTCCTAAATACAATGAGCAGTTCTTC. Amino acid sequence: CASGLVGGGLPKYNEQFF.

For the CDR3, the DNA is TGTGCCAGTACCGGGACAGGGTCGTATTATGGCTACACCTTC. Its translation: CASTGTGSYYGYTF. The chain uses TRBV19 and TRBJ1-2, with TRBD1 identical over 9 bases. In germline, CDR1 is LNHDA, CDR2 SQIVND (reference sequence). The CDR3 extends over 14 amino acids. V lost 7 bases, J lost 5 bases, and 8 bases stayed unmatched.